A selection of T cell receptor beta chains follows, all from one sample in a study of cytomegalovirus exposure and HLA in healthy donors. Here immunoSEQ multiplex PCR was the method, and the copy in TCRdb shows in-frame clones only, minus some. Its table lists tens of thousands of clones. Sequenced sample: PBMCs. The receptors derive from a woman in her thirties or forties in good health and CMV-seropositive. CDR3s include the opening cysteine and the closing phenylalanine or tryptophan. Each record gives: CDR3 protein, V gene, D gene. The D gene is left open where the match is weak.

CDR3aa: CASSQVGFGQEQYF
v_gene: TRBV4-3
d_gene: .

CDR3aa: CASSLLPVNGWETQYF
v_gene: TRBV7-7
d_gene: .

CDR3aa: CASTKGQGWQETQYF
v_gene: TRBV19
d_gene: TRBD1

CDR3aa: CASTGTSGTDTQYF
v_gene: TRBV28
d_gene: TRBD2

CDR3aa: CASSKIFQRGTSYEQYF
v_gene: TRBV5-8
d_gene: TRBD2

CDR3aa: CAWSPDVGQGAWGAF
v_gene: TRBV30
d_gene: .

CDR3aa: CASSDRGGANVLTF
v_gene: TRBV6-4
d_gene: .

CDR3aa: CASSFSGTSAPYNEQFF
v_gene: TRBV13
d_gene: TRBD2

CDR3aa: CASSSPYSQYSGNTIYF
v_gene: TRBV7-2
d_gene: .

CDR3aa: CATRLAGSYNEQFF
v_gene: TRBV15
d_gene: TRBD2

CDR3aa: CASSPSDRNYGYTF
v_gene: TRBV18
d_gene: .

CDR3aa: CASSLRGGQTSSQHF
v_gene: TRBV27
d_gene: .

CDR3aa: CAIRGGGGSLGAGYTF
v_gene: TRBV10-3
d_gene: .